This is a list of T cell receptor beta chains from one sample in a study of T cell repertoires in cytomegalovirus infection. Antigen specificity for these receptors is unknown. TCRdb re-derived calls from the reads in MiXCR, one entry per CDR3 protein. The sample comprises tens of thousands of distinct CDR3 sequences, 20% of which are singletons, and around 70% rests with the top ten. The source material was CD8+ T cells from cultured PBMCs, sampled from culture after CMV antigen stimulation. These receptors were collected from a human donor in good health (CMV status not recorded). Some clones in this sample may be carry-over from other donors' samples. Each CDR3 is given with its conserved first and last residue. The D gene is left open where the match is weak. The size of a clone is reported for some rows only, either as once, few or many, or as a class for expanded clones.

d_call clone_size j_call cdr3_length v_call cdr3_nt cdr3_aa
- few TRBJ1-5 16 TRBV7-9 TGTGCCAGCAGCCCCCCCCTGACAGAAAGTAGTCAGCCCCAGCATTTT CASSPPLTESSQPQHF
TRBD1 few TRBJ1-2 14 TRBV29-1 TGCAGCGCCGGTCGGGACAGGGGTTCCCATGGCTACACCTTC CSAGRDRGSHGYTF
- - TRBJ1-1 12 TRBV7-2 TGTGCCAGCAGCTTAAAAGTGCCTGAAGCTTTCTTT CASSLKVPEAFF
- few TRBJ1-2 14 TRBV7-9 TGTGCCAGCAGCCTTAAGGCCCAGGGTAGTGGCTACACCTTC CASSLKAQGSGYTF
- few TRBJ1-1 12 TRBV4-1 TGCGCCAGCAGCCTTAGGACAGAAGAAGCTTTCTTT CASSLRTEEAFF
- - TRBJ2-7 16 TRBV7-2 TGTGCCAGCAGCTTAGGGGCCGCAGATGTTCACTACGAGCAGTACTTC CASSLGAADVHYEQYF
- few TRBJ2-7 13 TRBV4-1 TGCGCCAGCAGCCAAGGCCTGCATCGCGAGCAGTACTTC CASSQGLHREQYF
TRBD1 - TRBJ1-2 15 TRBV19 TGTGCCAGTACCCTCGGACAGGGGTATCGGTATGGCTACACCTTC CASTLGQGYRYGYTF
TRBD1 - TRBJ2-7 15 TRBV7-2 TGTGCCAGCAGCTTACTGGACAGGGGACCCCACGAGCAGTACTTC CASSLLDRGPHEQYF
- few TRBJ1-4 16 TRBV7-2 TGTGCCAGCAGCCCAACGGGGGTGGGACTAGTAGGAAAACTGTTTTTT CASSPTGVGLVGKLFF
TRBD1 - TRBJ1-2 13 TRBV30 TGTGCCTGGGCCGGGACAGAAGACTATGGCTACACCTTC CAWAGTEDYGYTF
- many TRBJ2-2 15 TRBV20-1 TGCAGTGCTAGAGATCCCAGGGCTTACACCGGGGAGCTGTTTTTT CSARDPRAYTGELFF
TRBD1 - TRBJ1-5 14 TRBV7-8 TGTGCCAGCAGCGGGACAGGGTATGATCAGCCCCAGCATTTT CASSGTGYDQPQHF
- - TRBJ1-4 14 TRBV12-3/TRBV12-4 TGTGCCAGCAGTTTGGTACAGGGTAGCGAAAAACTGTTTTTT CASSLVQGSEKLFF
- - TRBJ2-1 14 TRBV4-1 TGCGCCAGCAGCCAATCGACTAGTTTCGAGGAGCAGTTCTTC CASSQSTSFEEQFF
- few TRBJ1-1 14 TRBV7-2 TGTGCCAGCAGCCAGACCCAGGGGTTCACTGAAGCTTTCTTT CASSQTQGFTEAFF
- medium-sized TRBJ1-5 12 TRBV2 TGTGCCAGCAGGGACACGTCCTTTTCCCAGCATTTT CASRDTSFSQHF
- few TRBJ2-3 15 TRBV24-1 TGTGCCACCAGTGATTCGGGTCGGGGCACAGATACGCAGTATTTT CATSDSGRGTDTQYF
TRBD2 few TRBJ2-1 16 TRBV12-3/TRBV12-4 TGTGCCAGCACCTCCCCGGGACTAGCGTCTTACAATGAGCAGTTCTTC CASTSPGLASYNEQFF
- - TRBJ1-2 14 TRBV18 TGTGCCAGCTCCCCGGACTCTGCTAACTATGGCTACACCTTC CASSPDSANYGYTF
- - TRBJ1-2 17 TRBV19 TGTGCCAGTAGTGTCCCCGGGTCCCGACCATTATTCTATGGCTACACCTTC CASSVPGSRPLFYGYTF
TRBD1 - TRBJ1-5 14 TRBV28 TGTGCCAGCGACGACAGGGGGCATGGGGAGCCCCAGCATTTT CASDDRGHGEPQHF
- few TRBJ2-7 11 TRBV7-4 TGTGCCAGCAGCTTAAACAACGAGCAGTACTTC CASSLNNEQYF
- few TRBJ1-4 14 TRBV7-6 TGTGCCAGCACCAGAGGGACTTCTCGAGGGAAACTGTTTTTT CASTRGTSRGKLFF
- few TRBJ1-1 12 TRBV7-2 TGTGCCAGCAGCGCACCCCCCCGGGGGGCTTTCTTT CASSAPPRGAFF
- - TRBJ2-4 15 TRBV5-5 TGTGCCAGCAGCGGGACATATATAGCCAAAAACATTCAGTACTTC CASSGTYIAKNIQYF
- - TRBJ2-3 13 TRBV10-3 TGTGCCGCCGAGGGTGTTAGTTCAGATACGCAGTATTTT CAAEGVSSDTQYF
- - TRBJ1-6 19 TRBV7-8 TGTGCCAGCAGCTTAGATGCGAGCGGAATGAGGTCCTATAATTCACCCCTCCACTTT CASSLDASGMRSYNSPLHF
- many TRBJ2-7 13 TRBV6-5 TGTGCCAGCAGTTACGGTAGGGCTTACGAGCAGTACTTC CASSYGRAYEQYF
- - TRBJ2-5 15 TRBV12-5 TGTGCTAGTGGTTTGGCAGGGGACGGCCAAGAGACCCAGTACTTC CASGLAGDGQETQYF
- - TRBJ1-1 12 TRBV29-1 TGCAGCGTTGGGACAGCCAAACTTGAAGCTTTCTTT CSVGTAKLEAFF